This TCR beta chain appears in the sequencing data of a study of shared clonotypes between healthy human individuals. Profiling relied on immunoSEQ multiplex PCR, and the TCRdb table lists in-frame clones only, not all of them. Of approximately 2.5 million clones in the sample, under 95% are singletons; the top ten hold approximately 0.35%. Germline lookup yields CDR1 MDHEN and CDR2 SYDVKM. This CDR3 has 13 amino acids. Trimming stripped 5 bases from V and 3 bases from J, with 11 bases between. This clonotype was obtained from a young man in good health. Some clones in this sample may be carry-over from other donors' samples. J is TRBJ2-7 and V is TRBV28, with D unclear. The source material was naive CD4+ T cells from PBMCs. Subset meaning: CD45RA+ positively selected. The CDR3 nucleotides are TGTGCCAGCAGTCAGCAGCCCGGCTACGAGCAGTACTTC. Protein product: CASSQQPGYEQYF. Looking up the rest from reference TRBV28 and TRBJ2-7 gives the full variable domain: DVKVTQSSRYLVKRTGEKVFLECVQDMDHENMFWYRQDPGLGLRLIYFSYDVKMKEKGDIPEGYSVSREKKERFSLILESASTNQTSMYLCASSQQPGYEQYFGPGTRLTVT.